Below, one T cell receptor beta chain is given with its context. The antigen remains unidentified. Profiled with immunoSEQ multiplex PCR; TCRdb holds only in-frame clones, not every one. The repertoire holds about 64,000 clones, with 70% to 90% as singletons. The V end lost 5 bases, the J end lost 0 bases, and 14 bases lay between the germline ends. The length of the CDR3 is 16 residues. From germline, CDR1 is SGHTA and CDR2 FQGNSA. This entry comes from a study of a mutant IDH1 vaccine in newly diagnosed glioma. In the study overall: Vaccination followed radiotherapy alone by 4-6 weeks, or accompanied temozolomide cycles. Antecedent treatment encompassed radiotherapy, temozolomide, or their combination; the majority received both. Study outcomes and limitations: Most patients, 85% to 95%, showed vaccine-induced immune responses.

Documented time point: week 23, last vaccination. Doses consisted of 300 ug of mutant IDH1 20-mer peptide each, paired with topical imiquimod. New WHO grade 3 or 4 astrocytomas that were IDH1-mutant and ATRX-lost occurred in the donors. This rearrangement joins TRBV7-2 to TRBJ1-5, with a tentative D call TRBD1 (5 bases). The sequences come from PBMCs, collected from a glioma patient whose treatment included an IDH1 peptide vaccine. This receptor was identified in a man aged 25 to 40 with glioma. CDR3 region: CASSPRAGHSNQPQHF. The DNA for the CDR3 is TGTGCCAGCAGCCCCAGGGCAGGACATAGCAATCAGCCCCAGCATTTT.